The 5 T cell receptor beta chains below were found in one sample sequenced in a study of cytomegalovirus exposure and HLA in healthy donors. The PCR had 60 Vbeta and 13 Jbeta primers. Sequenced by immunoSEQ multiplex PCR; TCRdb stores in-frame clones only, minus some. The repertoire consists of approximately 81,000 clones, with about 80% occurring once and the leading ten covering around 3.1%. Sequenced input: PBMCs. The receptor set was obtained from a man between 50 and 59 years old in good health and CMV-seropositive.

The rearrangement joins TRBV27 to TRBJ2-2; D may be TRBD1 (6 bases). V shed 5 bases and J shed 2 bases, with 12 bases lying between them. This CDR3 region has 15 residues. CDR1 and CDR2 from the germline V gene are MNHEY and SMNVEV (reference sequence). The CDR3 sequence: CASSTYRDNTGELFF. The CDR3 DNA sequence: TGTGCCAGCAGTACCTACAGGGATAACACCGGGGAGCTGTTTTTT.

A few counts support this clone. The chain employs TRBV5-1 and TRBJ1-6, with 9 bases that match TRBD1. The V gene's germline CDR1 is SGHRS and CDR2 YFSETQ. This CDR3 spans 17 amino acids. Unmatched junction bases numbered 8, after V lost 0 bases and J lost 7 bases. CDR3 residues: CASSLGDRTGENSPLHF. The DNA for the CDR3 is TGCGCCAGCAGCTTGGGAGACCGGACAGGGGAGAATTCACCCCTCCACTTT.

The chain employs TRBV18 and TRBJ2-5; 9 bases are shared with TRBD1. Trimming at V came to 2 bases and at J to 4 bases, leaving 5 bases not matched to a gene. This CDR3 has 15 amino acids. The germline V gene encodes CDR1 KGHSH and CDR2 LQKENI. In DNA form, the CDR3 reads TGTGCCAGCTCACCAAGGGACAGGGCGGGAGAGACCCAGTACTTC. Protein product: CASSPRDRAGETQYF.

The chain is built from TRBV27 and TRBJ1-1; 7 nucleotides match TRBD1. The V and J ends lost 5 bases and 4 bases, in that order; junction bases with no gene match: 7. From germline, CDR1 is MNHEY and CDR2 SMNVEV (reference sequence). CDR3 size: 14 residues. The CDR3 DNA reads as TGTGCCAGCAGTCCTCGGACAGGCAGCACTGAAGCTTTCTTT. Amino acids: CASSPRTGSTEAFF.

This clone was observed a handful of times. This rearrangement joins TRBV25-1 to TRBJ1-4; 7 nucleotides agree with TRBD1. With V trimmed by 4 bases and J by 4 bases, 6 bases remained unmatched. The CDR3 is 15 residues long. Germline CDR1 and CDR2: MGHDK and SYGVNS. The CDR3, as DNA: TGTGCCAGCAGTGCCCGGACAGGATTTAATGAAAAACTGTTTTTT. It codes for CASSARTGFNEKLFF.